This TCR beta chain derives from a study of CD8+CD57+ T cells in acquired aplastic anemia. About this clonotype itself: One junction end does not reproduce the germline sequence, and a read error may be involved.

Whoever was chosen for sequencing had shown CD8+CD57+ cell expansion by flow cytometry. Genomic DNA provided the template from which TCR beta VDJ and CDR3 profiles were obtained. TCRdb independently ran MiXCR on the reads; one entry per CDR3 protein. The table shows hundreds of thousands of distinct CDR3 sequences, with around 49% occurring only once. Germline V CDR1 and CDR2: ENHRY, SYGVKD. This CDR3 is built from 12 residues. The source is a human donor with aplastic anemia. The material sequenced was sorted CD4+, CD8+, or CD8+CD57+ T cells (not recorded which) from PBMCs. The V call is TRBV10-3, the J call TRBJ2-7; D gene ambiguous. Here the CDR3 DNA reads TGTGCCAGCAGTGAGAACAACTACGAGCAGCACTTC. It is translated as CASSENNYEQHF.